The T cell receptor beta chain under discussion was sequenced for a study of cytomegalovirus exposure and HLA in healthy donors. A few counts support this clone. Unmatched junction bases numbered 4, after V lost 3 bases and J lost 1 base. CDR1 and CDR2 (germline): GTSNPN, SVGIG (reference sequence). The CDR3 is 16 amino acids. The PCR was carried out with 60 Vbeta primers and 13 Jbeta primers. The protocol was immunoSEQ multiplex PCR, while the TCRdb copy is restricted to in-frame clones and leaves out a portion. The sample holds about 190,000 clones; approximately 86% are singletons and the top ten take around 0.3%.

The clonotype was recovered from a woman in her twenties or thirties in good health and CMV-seronegative. Sequenced sample: PBMCs. The chain is built from TRBV30 and TRBJ2-3, with 13 bases fitting TRBD2. The CDR3 bases are TGTGCCTGGAGCGCCGGGACTAGCGGGGGCACAGATACGCAGTATTTT. Its protein product is CAWSAGTSGGTDTQYF.